This T cell receptor (beta chain) was documented in a study of T cell changes during pregnancy in multiple sclerosis. This CDR3 has 16 amino acids. The J segment lost 4 bases and the V segment lost 4 bases, leaving 9 bases of the junction unmatched. Germline V gene data show CDR1 as SGHNT and CDR2 as YYREEE (reference sequence). Libraries were prepared by immunoSEQ multiplex PCR; TCRdb keeps only in-frame clonotypes and omits some of them. The data show about 80,000 clones, roughly 94% seen once. This chain connects TRBV5-4 to TRBJ2-3; 10 positions match TRBD2. The source was peripheral blood, collected before pregnancy. This clonotype originated in a female donor with multiple sclerosis, enrolled in a pregnancy study. As DNA, the CDR3 is TGTGCCAGCAGCACTGGATTAGCGGGGGGCGCAGATACGCAGTATTTT. Its protein product is CASSTGLAGGADTQYF. Supplemented by reference TRBV5-4 and TRBJ2-3, the full variable domain reads ETGVTQSPTHLIKTRGQQVTLRCSSQSGHNTVSWYQQALGQGPQFIFQYYREEENGRGNFPPRFSGLQFPNYSSELNVNALELDDSALYLCASSTGLAGGADTQYFGPGTRLTVL.